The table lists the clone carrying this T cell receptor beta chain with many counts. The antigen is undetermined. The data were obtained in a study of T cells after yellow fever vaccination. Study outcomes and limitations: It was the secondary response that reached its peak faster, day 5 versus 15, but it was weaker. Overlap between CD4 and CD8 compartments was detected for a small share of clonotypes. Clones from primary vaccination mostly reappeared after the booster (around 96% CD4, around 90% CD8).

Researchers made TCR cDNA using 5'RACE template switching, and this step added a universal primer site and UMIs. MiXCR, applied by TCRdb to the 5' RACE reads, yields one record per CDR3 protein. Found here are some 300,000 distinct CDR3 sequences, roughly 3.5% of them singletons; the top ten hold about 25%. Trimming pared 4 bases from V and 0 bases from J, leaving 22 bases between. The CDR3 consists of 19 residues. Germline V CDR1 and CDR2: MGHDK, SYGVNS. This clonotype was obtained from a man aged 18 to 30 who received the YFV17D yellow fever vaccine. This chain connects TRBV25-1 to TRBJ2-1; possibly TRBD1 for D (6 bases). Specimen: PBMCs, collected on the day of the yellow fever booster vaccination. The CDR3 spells CASSAPRGPTPGSYNEQFF. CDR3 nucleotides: TGTGCCAGCAGTGCTCCCAGGGGCCCTACCCCAGGCTCCTACAATGAGCAGTTCTTC.